Below are 2 T cell receptor beta chains sequenced from a single sample in a study of regulatory T cells in long-lasting Graves disease. Arm-PCR with iRepertoire HTBI primers amplified the CDR3 regions for these TCR beta libraries. A single record per CDR3 protein comes from TCRdb applying MiXCR to the multiplex PCR reads. The sample shows 390,000 or so distinct CDR3 sequences, 20% to 25% of them seen only once. Documented time point: persistent/refractory GD, antithyroid drugs over 5 years with positive TRAb. Scientists built the TCR library using RNA that was extracted from PBMCs. The sequences come from peripheral blood mononuclear cells (PBMCs), collected when the disease was refractory, from a patient treated with antithyroid drugs. The receptor source for this set is a woman aged 40 to 49 with Graves disease.

This clonotype was observed a handful of times. The V call is TRBV11-3, the J call TRBJ2-5; 13 bases fit TRBD2. The CDR3 length is 18 residues. The trim removed 3 bases at V and 1 base at J, leaving 8 bases unmatched. The germline gives CDR1 SGHNT, CDR2 YENEEA. The CDR3 DNA follows: TGTGCCAGCAGCTTGGGAGGACTAGCGGGAGCCCTCCAAGAGACCCAGTACTTC. As protein: CASSLGGLAGALQETQYF.

This clonotype was counted ten times or more. The junction departs from the called germline gene at one end, perhaps through a read error. This chain links TRBV5-1 with TRBJ1-1; the D is unclear. The germline CDR1 and CDR2 sequences are SGHRS and YFSETQ. CDR3 length equals 13 residues. In nucleotides, the CDR3 is TGTGCCAGCAGCTTATATAAGAACACTGAAGCTTTCTTT. It encodes CASSLYKNTEAFF. Complete variable domain (other parts from reference TRBV5-1 and TRBJ1-1): KAGVTQTPRYLIKTRGQQVTLSCSPISGHRSVSWYQQTPGQGLQFLFEYFSETQRNKGNFPGRFSGRQFSNSRSEMNVSTLELGDSALYLCASSLYKNTEAFFGQGTRLTVV.